The clone carrying this T cell receptor beta chain has a count of ten or more. The sample is drawn from a study of regulatory T cells in long-lasting Graves disease. Described time point: newly diagnosed GD, antithyroid drugs for less than 3 months. TCR sequences were obtained from RNA taken from PBMCs. This CDR3 is 15 amino acids long. The V gene's germline CDR1 is SGHRS and CDR2 YFSETQ. V was clipped by 2 bases and J by 7 bases, with 18 bases between them. Arm-PCR of CDR3 regions and iRepertoire HTBI primers were used to build TCR beta libraries. TCRdb reanalysed the multiplex PCR reads using MiXCR and keeps one entry per CDR3 protein. This table holds approximately 400,000 distinct CDR3 sequences, more than 12% found once. These data were also reused for a study on T cells in Graves' hyperthyroidism and ophthalmopathy.

The receptor's source is a woman aged 25 to 39 with Graves disease. This sample comprised peripheral blood mononuclear cells (PBMCs), obtained at new diagnosis, from a patient treated with antithyroid drugs. The V and J genes are TRBV5-1 and TRBJ1-2; the D gene is possibly TRBD1 (5 bases). The CDR3 spells CASSFRPQGAPGYTF. The CDR3 bases are TGCGCCAGCAGCTTTCGCCCCCAGGGAGCTCCTGGCTACACCTTC.